A selection of T cell receptor beta chains follows, all from one sample in a study of blood T cell repertoires in COVID-19. Assay: immunoSEQ multiplex PCR; the TCRdb copy retains only in-frame clones and omits some. The table shows 70,000 or so clones, with 76% occurring only once. Sequencing used peripheral blood. The receptors shown here come from a man in his sixties with COVID-19, enrolled during active disease. CDR3s include the opening cysteine and the closing phenylalanine or tryptophan. Fields, in order: J gene, V gene, CDR3 length, CDR3 protein.

TRBJ2-3 | TRBV4-1 | 15 | CASSPDREGTDTQYF
TRBJ1-5 | TRBV6-5 | 15 | CASSYSYQQGQPQHF
TRBJ2-5 | TRBV11-2 | 14 | CASSLGLQREAQYF
TRBJ2-7 | TRBV5-5 | 17 | CASSLNPWGQGVGEQYF
TRBJ2-4 | TRBV4-1 | 16 | CASSQDSRGAWAIQYF
TRBJ2-7 | TRBV19 | 12 | CASSQAQGGQYF
TRBJ2-7 | TRBV19 | 15 | CASSIDRFREGEQYF
TRBJ2-7 | TRBV29-1 | 12 | CSVIRGLNEQYF
TRBJ1-4 | TRBV19 | 16 | CASTLRGLATNEKLFF
TRBJ1-1 | TRBV28 | 14 | CASSRHRVSPEAFF
TRBJ1-2 | TRBV24-1 | 16 | CATREAWGGTNYGYTF
TRBJ2-5 | TRBV11-2 | 15 | CASSATSGLRETQYF
TRBJ1-2 | TRBV3-1/TRBV3-2 | 14 | CASSQEGVSYGYTF
TRBJ2-4 | TRBV11-3 | 16 | CASSLTLRVAKNIQYF
TRBJ1-1 | TRBV21-1 | 17 | CASSNHGVKGGDTEAFF
TRBJ2-1 | TRBV28 | 15 | CASTPAGTSGNEQFF
TRBJ2-1 | TRBV11-2 | 13 | CASSSHRIGEQFF
TRBJ1-2 | TRBV10-3 | 10 | CAISVQGYTF
TRBJ2-7 | TRBV5-1 | 14 | CASSPRGQAYEQYF
TRBJ1-2 | TRBV3-1/TRBV3-2 | 14 | CASSRQGSHYGYTF
TRBJ2-5 | TRBV3-1/TRBV3-2 | 14 | CASSQPPPLATQYF
TRBJ2-3 | TRBV5-4 | 18 | CASSLSTTSGSVPDTQYF
TRBJ2-3 | TRBV5-1 | 14 | CASSSGPPVDTQYF
TRBJ2-2 | TRBV13 | 15 | CASSWGYPNTGELFF
TRBJ1-3 | TRBV20-1 | 14 | CSASGRGSGNTIYF
TRBJ2-3 | TRBV7-2 | 14 | CASSWGGYTDTQYF
TRBJ1-6 | TRBV5-1 | 16 | CASSAQGVSDNSPLHF
TRBJ1-1 | TRBV3-1/TRBV3-2 | 14 | CASSQGRGNTEAFF
TRBJ1-6 | TRBV28 | 16 | CASSFLSDRAFSPLHF
TRBJ2-3 | TRBV5-4 | 15 | CASSQRQGATDTQYF
TRBJ1-4 | TRBV19 | 13 | CASSPWSGEKLFF
TRBJ2-5 | TRBV7-3 | 16 | CASSLTPSGRGETQYF
TRBJ2-5 | TRBV10-3 | 14 | CAISDSRAGETQYF
TRBJ2-5 | TRBV2 | 16 | CASSGGSLRDRETQYF
TRBJ2-1 | TRBV11-2 | 16 | CASSLTTRTGENEQFF
TRBJ2-7 | TRBV6-5 | 14 | CASRTLAGSYEQYF
TRBJ1-4 | TRBV30 | 15 | CAWSVAGLSNEKLFF
TRBJ2-7 | TRBV3-1/TRBV3-2 | 14 | CASSQQGASYEQYF